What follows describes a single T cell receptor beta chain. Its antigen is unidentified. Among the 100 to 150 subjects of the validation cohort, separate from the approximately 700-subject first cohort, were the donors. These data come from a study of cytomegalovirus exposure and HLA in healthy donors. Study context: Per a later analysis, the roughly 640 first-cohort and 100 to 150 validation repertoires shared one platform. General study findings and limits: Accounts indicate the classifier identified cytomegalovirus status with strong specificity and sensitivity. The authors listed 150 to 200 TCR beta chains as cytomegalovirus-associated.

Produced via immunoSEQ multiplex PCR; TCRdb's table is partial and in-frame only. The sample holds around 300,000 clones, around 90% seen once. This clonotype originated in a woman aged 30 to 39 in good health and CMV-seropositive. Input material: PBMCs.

The CDR3 here is CASYGSGDEQYF. CDR3 DNA: TGCGCCAGCTACGGGAGTGGCGACGAGCAGTACTTC. This sequence joins TRBV10-2 and TRBJ2-7; D is possibly TRBD2 (6 bases). Trimming removed 8 bases at V and 5 bases at J, with 13 bases between. This CDR3 contains 12 residues. CDR1 is WSHSY and CDR2 is SAAADI in the germline V gene.